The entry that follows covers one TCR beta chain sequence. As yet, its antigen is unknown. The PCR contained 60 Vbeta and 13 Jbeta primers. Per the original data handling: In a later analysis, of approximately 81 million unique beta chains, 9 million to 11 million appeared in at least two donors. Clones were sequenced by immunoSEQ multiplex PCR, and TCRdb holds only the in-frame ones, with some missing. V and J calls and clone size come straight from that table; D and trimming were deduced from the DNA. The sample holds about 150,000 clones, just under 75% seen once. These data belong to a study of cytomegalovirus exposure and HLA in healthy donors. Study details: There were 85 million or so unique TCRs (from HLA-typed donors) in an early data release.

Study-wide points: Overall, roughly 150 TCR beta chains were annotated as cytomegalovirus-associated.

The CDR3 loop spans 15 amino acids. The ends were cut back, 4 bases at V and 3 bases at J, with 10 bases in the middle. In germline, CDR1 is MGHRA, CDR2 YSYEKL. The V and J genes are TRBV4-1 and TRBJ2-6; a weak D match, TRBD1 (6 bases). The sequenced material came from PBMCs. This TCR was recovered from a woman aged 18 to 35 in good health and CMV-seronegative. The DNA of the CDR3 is TGCGCCAGCAGCCCAGGGGCATTTGGGGCCAACGTCCTGACTTTC. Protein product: CASSPGAFGANVLTF.